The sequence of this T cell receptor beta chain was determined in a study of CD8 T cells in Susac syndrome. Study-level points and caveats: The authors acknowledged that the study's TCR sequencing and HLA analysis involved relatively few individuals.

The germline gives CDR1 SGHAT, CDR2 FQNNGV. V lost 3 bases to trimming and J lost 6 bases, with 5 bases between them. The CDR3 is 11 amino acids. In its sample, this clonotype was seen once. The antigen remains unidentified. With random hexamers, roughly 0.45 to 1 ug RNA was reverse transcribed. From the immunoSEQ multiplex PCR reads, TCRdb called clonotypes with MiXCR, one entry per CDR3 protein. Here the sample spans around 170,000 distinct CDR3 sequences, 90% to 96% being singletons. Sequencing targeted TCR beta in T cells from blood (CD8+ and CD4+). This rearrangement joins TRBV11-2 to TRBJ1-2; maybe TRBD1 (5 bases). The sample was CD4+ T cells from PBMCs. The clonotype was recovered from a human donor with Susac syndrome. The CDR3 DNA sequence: TGTGCCAGCAGCTTCAGGGATGGCTACACCTTC. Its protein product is CASSFRDGYTF.